This T cell receptor beta chain was identified during a study of T cell responses to AZD1222 COVID-19 vaccine. Overall study results and limits: Just five to seven AZD1222 recipients tested seropositive at baseline. The sample set comprised mostly white British donors with more females, and clonal diversity was possibly underestimated. There were repertoire samples only from the period after the peak T cell response. At 160-218 and 743-854, vaccine-associated CD4 TCRs were dominant, and they spanned spike.

Trimming left V 0 bases short and J 6 bases short, with 6 bases between. The CDR3 spans 12 residues. From germline, CDR1 is LGHNA and CDR2 YNFKEQ. This clone was recorded at least ten times. Its antigen is as yet unknown. Measured with immunoSEQ multiplex PCR; TCRdb has only the in-frame clones, and not every one. The repertoire holds 150,000 or so clones, 70% to 90% seen once, with 5.1% in the top ten. The material sequenced was peripheral blood, taken on day 0 of AZD1222 vaccination. The sequence came from an adult in good health. The chain employs TRBV4-2 and TRBJ2-7; no firm D call. CDR3 protein: CASSQDLIEQYF. The CDR3 bases are TGTGCCAGCAGCCAAGACCTTATCGAGCAGTACTTC.